This T cell receptor beta chain was profiled in a study of T cell repertoires in cytomegalovirus infection. V gave up 0 bases and J gave up 7 bases; unmatched junction bases: 8. Looked up from germline, CDR1 is SGDLS and CDR2 is YYNGEE. This CDR3 is 16 amino acids long. TCRdb ran MiXCR on the reads and lists one entry per CDR3 protein. The sample consists of about 260,000 distinct CDR3 sequences, around 15% of them appearing once. This clonotype was seen only a few times. The chain is built from TRBV9 and TRBJ2-1; 9 bases map to TRBD2. The origin of this receptor is a human donor in good health (CMV status not recorded). Some clones in this sample may be carry-over from other donors' samples. The sample taken for sequencing was PBMCs. CDR3 sequence (DNA): TGTGCCAGCAGCGTAGGAGCGGGGGGTCTTAGGAATGAGCAGTTCTTC. Translation: CASSVGAGGLRNEQFF.